The clone carrying this T cell receptor (beta chain) was seen a single time. The data were obtained in a study of cytotoxic CD8 clonotypes in ibrutinib-treated CLL. Germline V lookup: CDR1 MNHEY, CDR2 SMNVEV (reference sequence). With V trimmed by 5 bases and J by 0 bases, 13 bases remained unmatched. CDR3 length: 19 amino acids. Sequencing used immunoSEQ multiplex PCR; TCRdb keeps in-frame clones, though not all of them. The table records approximately 350,000 clones, over 55% of them present only once. The sample was PBMCs, taken after 36 months of ibrutinib treatment. The receptor was derived from a human donor with chronic lymphocytic leukemia. V and J are TRBV27 and TRBJ2-3; 11 positions agree with TRBD2. This CDR3 reads CASSPWGGLADTSTDTQYF. CDR3 nucleotide sequence: TGTGCCAGCAGTCCCTGGGGGGGACTAGCGGATACTAGCACAGATACGCAGTATTTT.